A single sample gave rise to the 7 T cell receptor beta chains below, sequenced in a study of OX40 agonist ivuxolimab in advanced cancers. Profiled with immunoSEQ multiplex PCR; TCRdb holds only in-frame clones, not every one. The data contain around 63,000 clones, roughly 85% of them singletons. The specimen was CD4+ or CD8+ T cells sorted from blood, collected in a trial of the OX40 agonist ivuxolimab. The receptors shown here come from an adult with an advanced solid tumor such as melanoma, head and neck, liver or kidney cancer.

This CDR3 is CASSISGTYEQYF. CDR3 bases: TGTGCCAGTAGTATATCAGGAACCTACGAGCAGTACTTC. The V gene is TRBV19, the J gene TRBJ2-7, with no clear D. Germline assignment: CDR1 LNHDA and CDR2 SQIVND (reference sequence). V was pared by 2 bases and J by 2 bases, with 7 bases between. The CDR3 runs 13 residues.

J is TRBJ2-1 and V is TRBV11-3, with 12 positions matching TRBD2. Trimming removed 8 bases from V and 8 bases from J; junction bases left unmatched: 4. The germline CDR1 and CDR2 sequences are SGHNT and YENEEA. The CDR3 runs 13 residues. CDR3 in DNA: TGTGCCAGCGAGACTAGCGGGAGAGATGAGCAGTTCTTC. Amino acids: CASETSGRDEQFF.

The chain carries TRBV15 and TRBJ2-7; D call uncertain. V shed 0 bases and J shed 2 bases, with 8 bases lying between them. This CDR3 is built from 14 residues. CDR1 is LNHNV and CDR2 is YYDKDF in the germline V gene (reference sequence). This CDR3 is CATSREIKTYEQYF. CDR3 nucleotides: TGTGCCACCAGCAGAGAGATTAAGACCTACGAGCAGTACTTC.

The gene calls are TRBV5-5 and TRBJ2-5, with D tentatively TRBD2 (6 bases). The germline V gene encodes CDR1 SGHKS and CDR2 YYEKEE (reference sequence). The CDR3 has 15 amino acids. The V gene lost 5 bases and the J gene lost 0 bases, with 14 bases spanning the gap. The CDR3 DNA follows: TGTGCCAGCAGAACTTCGGGGAGGCACCAAGAGACCCAGTACTTC. It yields the protein CASRTSGRHQETQYF.

The V and J genes are TRBV27 and TRBJ1-5; D is ambiguous. Germline V gene lookup returns CDR1 MNHEY and CDR2 SMNVEV (reference sequence). With 5 bases removed from V and 2 bases from J, the gap between germline ends came to 10 bases. This CDR3 has 14 amino acids. The CDR3 spells CASSPANGNQPQHF. The CDR3 region has the DNA TGTGCCAGCAGTCCCGCGAATGGCAATCAGCCCCAGCATTTT.

This clone was recorded a few times. The chain is built from TRBV11-1 and TRBJ2-2; D call uncertain. CDR1 and CDR2 (germline): SGHAT, FQDESV (reference sequence). The V end was cut by 5 bases, the J end by 2 bases, with 3 bases between. The CDR3 has 12 amino acids. The CDR3 nucleotides read TGTGCCAGCAGCCGTAACACCGGGGAGCTGTTTTTT. Amino acid sequence: CASSRNTGELFF.

This clone was detected only once. The V gene is TRBV6-6, the J gene TRBJ2-1; 10 nucleotides align to TRBD2. Germline assignment: CDR1 MNHNY and CDR2 SVGAGI (reference sequence). V was clipped by 4 bases and J by 5 bases; unmatched bases: 8. The CDR3 has 16 amino acids. The CDR3 reads CASSSRPSGGHNEQFF. CDR3 DNA sequence: TGTGCCAGCAGTTCCCGCCCTAGCGGGGGCCACAATGAGCAGTTCTTC.